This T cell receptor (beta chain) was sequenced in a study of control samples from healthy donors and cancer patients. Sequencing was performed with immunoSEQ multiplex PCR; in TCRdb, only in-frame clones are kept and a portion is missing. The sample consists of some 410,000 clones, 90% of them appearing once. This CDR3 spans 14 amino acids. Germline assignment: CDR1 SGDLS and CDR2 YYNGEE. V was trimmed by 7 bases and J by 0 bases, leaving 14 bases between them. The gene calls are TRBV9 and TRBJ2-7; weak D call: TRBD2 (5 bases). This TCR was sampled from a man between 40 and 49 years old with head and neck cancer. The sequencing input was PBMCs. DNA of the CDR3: TGTGCCAGCTCCTCGGTGGCGGGCTCCTACGAGCAGTACTTC. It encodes CASSSVAGSYEQYF.